The table lists the clone carrying this T cell receptor (beta chain) with a count of one. The antigen is unknown. Looked up from germline, CDR1 is MNHEY and CDR2 is SVGAGI. CDR3 length: 13 amino acids. J gave up 5 bases and V 9 bases, and 4 bases lay outside the gene matches. Ahead of sequencing, the ViraFEST assay grew antigen-specific CD4+ T cells using viral peptide pools. Cultured cells yielded isolated CD4+ T cells after 10 days. The person acquired a PCR-confirmed SARS-CoV-2 infection between March and December 2020. Vaccination of participants consisted of two doses of either the BNT162b2 or mRNA-1273 vaccine. This record belongs to a study of vaccination effects on CD4 cells after COVID-19. TCRdb keeps only in-frame clones here, not all; method: immunoSEQ multiplex PCR. The sample has about 14,000 clones; over 65% are singletons.

The receptor comes from a human donor who had a prior SARS-CoV-2 infection. This specimen was CD4+ T cells from PBMCs cultured with HCoV-NL63 spike peptides, taken after COVID-19 vaccination. The rearrangement links TRBV6-5 to TRBJ1-6, with 7 bases aligning to TRBD1. The CDR3 sequence: CASRDSNNSPLHF. CDR3 sequence (DNA): TGTGCCAGTCGGGACAGTAATAATTCACCCCTCCACTTT.